This T cell receptor (beta chain) stems from a study of preoperative IRX-2 immunotherapy in early breast cancer. The germline V gene has CDR1 PRHDT and CDR2 FYEKMQ (reference sequence). The CDR3 spans 13 residues. V was pared by 3 bases and J by 6 bases, with 11 bases between. Sequencing used immunoSEQ multiplex PCR; TCRdb keeps in-frame clones, though not all of them. The repertoire consists of fewer than 40,000 clones, with more than 90% occurring once and the leading ten covering roughly 6.7%. As for treatment: preoperative locoregional IRX-2 cytokine immunotherapy. Preoperative locoregional IRX-2 cytokine immunotherapy was tested in the phase Ib source study.

The sample was acquired from a patient treated with IRX-2 immunotherapy. This receptor was taken from a human donor with breast cancer. The chain employs TRBV13 and TRBJ1-1; D gene uncertain. The CDR3 DNA reads TGTGCCAGCAGCTTGAGAGGATTTTCTGAAGCTTTCTTT. It encodes CASSLRGFSEAFF.